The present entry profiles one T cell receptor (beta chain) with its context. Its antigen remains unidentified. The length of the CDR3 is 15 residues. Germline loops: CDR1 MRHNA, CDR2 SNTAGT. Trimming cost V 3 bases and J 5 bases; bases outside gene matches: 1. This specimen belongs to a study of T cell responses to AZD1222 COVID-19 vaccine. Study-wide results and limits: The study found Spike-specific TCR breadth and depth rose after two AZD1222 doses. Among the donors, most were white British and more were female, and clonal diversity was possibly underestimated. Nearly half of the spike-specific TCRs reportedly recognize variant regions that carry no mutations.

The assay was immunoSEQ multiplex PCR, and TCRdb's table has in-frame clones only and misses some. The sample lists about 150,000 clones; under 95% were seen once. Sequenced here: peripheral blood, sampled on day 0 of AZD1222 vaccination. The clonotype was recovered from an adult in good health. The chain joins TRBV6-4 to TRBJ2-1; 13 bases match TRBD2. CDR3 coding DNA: TGTGCCAGCAGTGAAGGGACTAGCGGGGACAATGAGCAGTTCTTC. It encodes CASSEGTSGDNEQFF.